A selection of T cell receptor beta chains follows, all from one sample in a study of PD-L1 blockade in urothelial cancer. Sequencing was performed with immunoSEQ multiplex PCR; in TCRdb, only in-frame clones are kept and a portion is missing. The profile covers tens of thousands of clones, with about nine tenths appearing a single time and 4.5% to 7% taken by the ten largest. The specimen comprised PBMCs, sampled around atezolizumab (anti-PD-L1) treatment. All receptors derive from a woman between 65 and 79 years old with urothelial cancer. The CDR3 runs from the conserved cysteine through the conserved F or W. A D gene is named only where the DNA matches it firmly. Some rows mark clone size as missing; the rest say once, few, many or name a class of expanded clone.

V: TRBV6-5
J: TRBJ1-2
D: TRBD1
size: -
DNA: TGTGCCAGCAGTCGGGACAGGGGGTATGGCTACACCTTC
CDR3: CASSRDRGYGYTF

V: TRBV5-1
J: TRBJ2-6
D: TRBD2
size: -
DNA: TGCGCCAGCAGCTTGGTCCGGGGGGCTGGGGCCAACGTCCTGACTTTC
CDR3: CASSLVRGAGANVLTF

V: TRBV5-1
J: TRBJ2-3
D: -
size: once
DNA: TGCGCCAGCAGCTTGCGGGGGGCCGGCACAGATACGCAGTATTTT
CDR3: CASSLRGAGTDTQYF

V: TRBV29-1
J: TRBJ2-3
D: TRBD2
size: -
DNA: TGCAGCGTCGCTAGCGGGAGGGCCTATTTGGATACGCAGTATTTT
CDR3: CSVASGRAYLDTQYF

V: TRBV28
J: TRBJ2-2
D: TRBD2
size: -
DNA: TGTGCCAGCAGTCAGGGAGGGAGAATGACCGGGGAGCTGTTTTTT
CDR3: CASSQGGRMTGELFF

V: TRBV19
J: TRBJ1-1
D: TRBD1
size: -
DNA: TGTGCCAGTAGGGACAGGGGACGCACTGAAGCTTTCTTT
CDR3: CASRDRGRTEAFF

V: TRBV18
J: TRBJ2-1
D: TRBD1
size: -
DNA: TGTGCCAGCTCGCGATTCACAGGGGGCGATGGATTGAATGAGCAGTTCTTC
CDR3: CASSRFTGGDGLNEQFF

V: TRBV7-9
J: TRBJ2-2
D: TRBD2
size: -
DNA: TGTGCCAGCAGCACCGGAAAGGGACTAGCGGGAGCTGGAGCCGGGGAGCTGTTTTTT
CDR3: CASSTGKGLAGAGAGELFF

V: TRBV28
J: TRBJ2-3
D: -
size: -
DNA: TGTGCCAGCAGCCCCTTTGCCCGGGACACCAAATTTTTT
CDR3: CASSPFARDTKFF

V: TRBV19
J: TRBJ1-2
D: TRBD1
size: -
DNA: TGTGCCAGTAGTTTACAGGGGTGGCCTAACTATGGCTACACCTTC
CDR3: CASSLQGWPNYGYTF

V: TRBV4-1
J: TRBJ1-2
D: -
size: -
DNA: TGCGCCAGCAGCCATACACAGGGTAGTGGCTACACCTTC
CDR3: CASSHTQGSGYTF

V: TRBV6-4
J: TRBJ1-5
D: TRBD1
size: -
DNA: TGTGCCAGCAGTGACTACGGACAGGGCAGCAATCAGCCCCAGCATTTT
CDR3: CASSDYGQGSNQPQHF

V: TRBV7-2
J: TRBJ2-7
D: -
size: -
DNA: TGTGCCAGCAGCCGCGGACAGCAATACGAGCAGTACTTC
CDR3: CASSRGQQYEQYF

V: TRBV30
J: TRBJ1-5
D: TRBD1
size: -
DNA: TGTGCTTACAGGGGACGCAATCAGCCCCAGCATTTT
CDR3: CAYRGRNQPQHF

V: TRBV5-1
J: TRBJ1-3
D: TRBD1
size: -
DNA: TGCGCCAGCAGCTTGGACAGGGGTGGAAACACCATATATTTT
CDR3: CASSLDRGGNTIYF

V: TRBV5-1
J: TRBJ2-7
D: -
size: few
DNA: TGCGCCAGCAGCGTGGACTACTACTCCTACGAGCAGTACTTC
CDR3: CASSVDYYSYEQYF

V: TRBV18
J: TRBJ2-3
D: TRBD1
size: -
DNA: TGTGCCAGCTCACCGCTTCGGACAGGGGACACAGATACGCAGTATTTT
CDR3: CASSPLRTGDTDTQYF

V: TRBV2
J: TRBJ1-2
D: TRBD1
size: -
DNA: TGTGCCAGCAGTGGACAGGGGGCTGACTATGGCTACACCTTC
CDR3: CASSGQGADYGYTF

V: TRBV6-6
J: TRBJ1-1
D: TRBD1
size: -
DNA: TGTGCCAGCAGTACATGGGACAGGTTGAACACTGAAGCTTTCTTT
CDR3: CASSTWDRLNTEAFF

V: TRBV27
J: TRBJ2-7
D: TRBD2
size: -
DNA: TGTGCCAGCAGTTTTACTAGCGGGGGCGAGCAGTACTTC
CDR3: CASSFTSGGEQYF

V: TRBV19
J: TRBJ1-2
D: -
size: few
DNA: TGTGCCAGTAGGTCTCCAGGCACCTATTATGGCTACACCTTC
CDR3: CASRSPGTYYGYTF

V: TRBV7-2
J: TRBJ1-4
D: -
size: -
DNA: TGTGCCAGCAGCCCCCGCCGGGACACTGAAAAACTGTTTTTT
CDR3: CASSPRRDTEKLFF

V: TRBV7-2
J: TRBJ2-5
D: -
size: -
DNA: TGTGCCAGCACGGCGGAGTGGTTCCAAGAGACCCAGTACTTC
CDR3: CASTAEWFQETQYF

V: TRBV15
J: TRBJ1-5
D: -
size: few
DNA: TGTGCCACCAGCACAGGCGAAAATCAGCCCCAGCATTTT
CDR3: CATSTGENQPQHF

V: TRBV7-9
J: TRBJ1-2
D: -
size: once
DNA: TGTGCCAGCAGCTTAGCGGGCCAAACCAACTATGGCTACACCTTC
CDR3: CASSLAGQTNYGYTF

V: TRBV28
J: TRBJ2-5
D: -
size: -
DNA: TGTGCCAGCAGTTTGAACGGGGAGACCCAGTACTTC
CDR3: CASSLNGETQYF

V: TRBV27
J: TRBJ2-1
D: TRBD2
size: few
DNA: TGTGCCAGCAGTTTAAGCGGGAGGGCCTACAATGAGCAGTTCTTC
CDR3: CASSLSGRAYNEQFF

V: TRBV27
J: TRBJ1-1
D: -
size: -
DNA: TGTGCCAGCAGTTTATCGTCGTCGCGGAACACTGAAGCTTTCTTT
CDR3: CASSLSSSRNTEAFF

V: TRBV5-1
J: TRBJ2-7
D: -
size: few
DNA: TGCGCCAGCAGTGAGGGCTATTACGAGCAGTACTTC
CDR3: CASSEGYYEQYF

V: TRBV7-9
J: TRBJ2-7
D: -
size: few
DNA: TGTGCCAGCAGCTTAGGACAGCTCGAGCAGTACTTC
CDR3: CASSLGQLEQYF

V: TRBV11-2
J: TRBJ1-4
D: TRBD1
size: -
DNA: TGTGCCAGCAGCCCCCGACAGGGCGAGGGTGAAAAACTGTTTTTT
CDR3: CASSPRQGEGEKLFF

V: TRBV5-4
J: TRBJ2-1
D: -
size: -
DNA: TGTGCCAGCAGCTTGCCAGCGGAGCCTTTCAATGAGCAGTTCTTC
CDR3: CASSLPAEPFNEQFF

V: TRBV6-6
J: TRBJ1-1
D: -
size: -
DNA: TGTGCCAGCAGGTTCGGACAGAGTGCGAACACTGAAGCTTTCTTT
CDR3: CASRFGQSANTEAFF

V: TRBV6-4
J: TRBJ2-1
D: TRBD2
size: -
DNA: TGTGCCAGCAGCGAACTAGCGGGAGCCGCTAATGAGCAGTTCTTC
CDR3: CASSELAGAANEQFF

V: TRBV19
J: TRBJ1-1
D: TRBD1
size: -
DNA: TGTGCCAGTATCCAACAGGGGGCGCATGCTGAAGCTTTCTTT
CDR3: CASIQQGAHAEAFF

V: TRBV30
J: TRBJ1-1
D: -
size: -
DNA: TGTGCCTGGAGTAACCAGGTTTACACTGAAGCTTTCTTT
CDR3: CAWSNQVYTEAFF

V: TRBV25-1
J: TRBJ2-6
D: -
size: -
DNA: TGTGCCAGCTCAGGGTACTCTGGGGCCAACGTCCTGACTTTC
CDR3: CASSGYSGANVLTF

V: TRBV2
J: TRBJ2-5
D: TRBD2
size: -
DNA: TGTGCCAGCAGCGACATCGGGACTAGCGGGGGGGCACTCGAGACCCAGTACTTC
CDR3: CASSDIGTSGGALETQYF

V: TRBV30
J: TRBJ1-1
D: -
size: few
DNA: TGTGCCTGGAGTTATCGGTACACTGAAGCTTTCTTT
CDR3: CAWSYRYTEAFF

V: TRBV5-4
J: TRBJ1-3
D: TRBD1
size: -
DNA: TGTGCCAGCAGCTCGGGACAGGCCGACTCTGGAAACACCATATATTTT
CDR3: CASSSGQADSGNTIYF

V: TRBV7-2
J: TRBJ2-7
D: TRBD2
size: -
DNA: TGTGCCAGCAGCCCTCGGACTAGCGGCCTCGGCGAGCAGTACTTC
CDR3: CASSPRTSGLGEQYF

V: TRBV7-8
J: TRBJ2-7
D: TRBD2
size: -
DNA: TGTGCCAGCAGCCGTAGGGAGGGTGGGGCTTCCGAGCAGTACTTC
CDR3: CASSRREGGASEQYF

V: TRBV6-5
J: TRBJ2-7
D: -
size: -
DNA: TGTGCCAGCAGTTACTCCACAGGTCGGTACGAGCAGTACTTC
CDR3: CASSYSTGRYEQYF

V: TRBV6-1
J: TRBJ2-1
D: -
size: once
DNA: TGTGCCAGCAGAAGACTCAACTCCTACAATGAGCAGTTCTTC
CDR3: CASRRLNSYNEQFF